This TCR beta chain was retrieved from a study of blood T cell repertoires in COVID-19. At the level of the study: Samples of COVID-19 (acute and convalescent) were obtained from the United States, Italy and Spain. T cells, B-cell-depleted T cells, or PBMCs supplied cDNA or gDNA.

In the original workflow: Amplification from reference gene primers served as the basis for estimated nucleated cell counts. TCRdb's copy holds only in-frame clones and misses some; the assay was immunoSEQ multiplex PCR. That table gives V, J and clone size, and the DNA gave D and trimming. Counted here are approximately 180,000 clones, 75% to 90% occurring once; the ten biggest clones make up under 2.5%. Germline loops: CDR1 SNHLY, CDR2 FYNNEI. This CDR3 has 17 amino acids. With V trimmed by 2 bases and J by 2 bases, 9 bases remained unmatched. Recruitment covered roughly 22 US areas and drew participants whose ages spanned about 18 to 100 years.

This TCR derives from a woman between 35 and 50 years old with acute COVID-19. Sequencing was performed on PBMCs or T cells enriched from blood (not recorded which). The V gene is TRBV2, the J gene TRBJ2-1; 7 bases line up with TRBD2. The CDR3 DNA reads as TGTGCCAGCAGTGAACTTCTAGCGGAACCTCCCTACAATGAGCAGTTCTTC. Its translation is CASSELLAEPPYNEQFF.